This T cell receptor (beta chain) is from a study of control samples from healthy donors and cancer patients (dated by TCRdb to the early 2020s). The V end loses 0 bases and the J end loses 4 bases, and a stretch of 18 bases separates them. CDR1 SGHNT and CDR2 YENEEA are derived from the germline V gene. The CDR3 runs 17 amino acids, cysteine and phenylalanine included. The kept DNA is CDR3 alone, 51 bases in frame from the first base. The library relied on the immunoSEQ multiplex PCR assay. TCRdb retrieved this table from immuneACCESS and kept in-frame rearrangements only. Not all clones are present; in checked studies, unresolved V genes account for under half, and no reason is known for the remainder. This sample gives about 85,000 clones in total; approximately 91% of them show up just once. Around 7.6% of the sample rests with the top ten. As for this clone: Its antigen specificity is not known. No clone much larger than this one lies a single base away; base qualities are absent.

Sequencing was done on a sample of blood. The chain joins TRBV11-3 to TRBJ1-2; TRBD1 could be the D gene, as 5 bases match. This receptor was obtained from a woman aged 60 to 75 in good health. The DNA is TGTGCCAGCAGCTTAGAGGGGGAAGGCGGGGTCGGCTATGGCTACACCTTC. Its product reads: CASSLEGEGGVGYGYTF.